This TCR beta chain is drawn from a study of shared clonotypes between healthy human individuals. Only a few counts were recorded for this clone. Its antigen remains unknown. This CDR3 has 15 amino acids. Germline V gene data show CDR1 as MNHNS and CDR2 as SASEGT. Between the trimmed V and J ends, which lost 2 bases and 0 bases, there was a span of 5 bases. Overall study results and limits: In a handful of donors, about 5% of naive CD4 clonotypes appeared in common. Sequencing depth was expected to influence donor clonotype sharing. Relative to their counterparts shared across all four donors, non-shared clonotypes exhibited diminished generation probabilities.

Profiled with immunoSEQ multiplex PCR; TCRdb holds only in-frame clones, not every one. The data contain 110,000 or so clones, more than 65% of them singletons. The genes are TRBV6-1 and TRBJ2-6, with D uncertain. Sample: memory CD8+ T cells sorted from blood. Subset reported: CD45RO+ cells pooled with CCR7-negative TemRA cells. This clonotype was sampled from a woman in her twenties or thirties in good health. The CDR3 region is CASSERGSGANVLTF. The DNA of the CDR3 is TGTGCCAGCAGTGAAAGAGGCTCTGGGGCCAACGTCCTGACTTTC.